Below, one T cell receptor (beta chain) is given with its context. V was trimmed by 5 bases and J by 5 bases, leaving 16 bases between them. The CDR3 consists of 15 residues. In germline, CDR1 is SGHVS, CDR2 FQNEAQ. The sample comes from a study of T cell responses to AZD1222 COVID-19 vaccine. Using immunoSEQ multiplex PCR, the repertoire was profiled, and TCRdb retains in-frame clones only, with some absent. The sample has 100,000 to 150,000 clones; 70% to 90% are singletons. The receptor was derived from an adult in good health. V gene TRBV7-8 combines with J gene TRBJ2-1; the D gene is possibly TRBD2 (7 bases). The sample was peripheral blood, taken on day 0 of AZD1222 vaccination. The CDR3 coding sequence is TGTGCCAGCAGCCAAGGACAGCGGGGCGACAATGAGCAGTTCTTC. The encoded protein is CASSQGQRGDNEQFF.